These 25 T cell receptor beta chains share one sample of origin, sequenced in a study of blood T cell repertoires in COVID-19. The method was immunoSEQ multiplex PCR; TCRdb's version includes in-frame clones alone and lacks a portion of them. The sample consists of 90,000 to 100,000 clones, 80% to 85% of them appearing once. The specimen sequenced was peripheral blood. These receptors all stem from a man between 65 and 85 years old with active or convalescent COVID-19.

This clone showed up just a few times. The rearrangement uses TRBV10-3 and TRBJ2-3; D remains unclear. The CDR3 length is 13 residues. Trimming took 0 bases from V and 9 from J, leaving 10 bases between them. Per the germline V gene, CDR1 is ENHRY and CDR2 is SYGVKD. The CDR3 here is CAISESIGGTQYF. In nucleotides, the CDR3 is TGTGCCATCAGTGAGTCGATTGGCGGAACGCAGTATTTT.

V usage is TRBV10-3 and J usage is TRBJ2-7, with a possible D match to TRBD2 (7 bases). The V end was cut by 3 bases, the J end by 5 bases, with 14 bases between. CDR1 and CDR2 (germline): ENHRY, SYGVKD. This CDR3 has 14 amino acids. The CDR3: CAISDEGGGDEQYF. CDR3 nucleotides: TGTGCCATCAGTGATGAGGGGGGGGGAGACGAGCAGTACTTC.

The V call is TRBV19, the J call TRBJ1-4; 8 bases agree with TRBD1. CDR1 and CDR2 from the germline V gene are LNHDA and SQIVND (reference sequence). The junction had 5 bases not matched to a gene; V was cut back by 6 bases and J by 5 bases. CDR3 length equals 14 residues. CDR3 DNA sequence: TGTGCCAGTAGCGACAGGGGCATAAATGAAAAACTGTTTTTT. Translating gives CASSDRGINEKLFF.

V usage is TRBV18 and J usage is TRBJ1-1; 7 bases map to TRBD1. This CDR3 spans 15 amino acids. V lost 3 bases to trimming and J lost 5 bases; unmatched junction nucleotides: 9. In germline, CDR1 is KGHSH, CDR2 LQKENI. This CDR3 is CASSPLAGGWTEAFF. The CDR3 nucleotides read TGTGCCAGCTCACCCCTGGCAGGGGGGTGGACTGAAGCTTTCTTT.

The V call is TRBV28, the J call TRBJ2-3; TRBD2 matches at 9 bases. With 8 bases clipped from V and 1 base from J, the junction kept 13 bases outside the gene matches. The CDR3 runs 17 residues. Germline V gene sequence: CDR1 MDHEN, CDR2 SYDVKM. The CDR3 here is CASPRGVAGACTDTQYF. CDR3 nucleotides: TGTGCCAGCCCCAGGGGGGTAGCGGGGGCCTGCACAGATACGCAGTATTTT.

The V and J genes are TRBV15 and TRBJ2-1, with TRBD2 matching 12 bases. This CDR3 region has 20 residues. J lost 3 bases, V lost 0 bases, and 12 bases had no gene match. CDR1 and CDR2 from the germline V gene are LNHNV and YYDKDF (reference sequence). The CDR3 DNA is TGTGCCACCAGCAGAGATCGTCGGCTAGCGGGGGGGCTTAACTACAATGAGCAGTTCTTC. Protein sequence: CATSRDRRLAGGLNYNEQFF.

This chain joins TRBV6-5 and TRBJ1-3; D might be TRBD1 (5 bases). The germline V gene encodes CDR1 MNHEY and CDR2 SVGAGI. The CDR3 loop spans 15 amino acids. V lost 6 bases and J lost 2, with 14 bases in between. The CDR3 bases are TGTGCCAGCAGCCTCCGTTCGGGGGCTGGAAACACCATATATTTT. It is translated as CASSLRSGAGNTIYF.

The J gene is TRBJ1-4, the V gene TRBV5-1; D is uncertain. The CDR3 totals 16 residues. V lost 0 bases and J lost 8, with 17 bases in between. The germline V gene has CDR1 SGHRS and CDR2 YFSETQ. The CDR3 bases are TGCGCCAGCAGCTTGGACCCCGTGTCGGGGTACGAAAAACTGTTTTTT. The encoded protein is CASSLDPVSGYEKLFF.

There are a few counts of this clone. The J gene is TRBJ1-4, the V gene TRBV6-6, with 8 nucleotides matching TRBD1. Unmatched junction bases numbered 7, after V lost 5 bases and J lost 5 bases. The CDR3 has 15 amino acids. Germline CDR1 MNHNY, CDR2 SVGAGI (reference sequence). The CDR3 nucleotides read TGTGCCAGCAGTCCCAGGGACAGGATGAATGAAAAACTGTTTTTT. It yields the protein CASSPRDRMNEKLFF.

This chain connects TRBV7-2 to TRBJ2-7; D unclear. V lost 1 base and J lost 2, with 9 bases in between. The CDR3 sequence is 14 residues long. Germline-derived CDR1 and CDR2 are SGHTA and FQGNSA. The CDR3 coding sequence is TGTGCCAGCAGCTTAGAGAGAGGTGCCTACGAGCAGTACTTC. Its translation: CASSLERGAYEQYF.

About this clone itself: In the same sample, other DNA sequences code for this CDR3. This chain uses TRBV30 with TRBJ1-5; possibly TRBD1 for D (5 bases). Deletions cut 3 bases from V and 4 bases from J, with 10 bases between. The CDR3 sequence is 13 residues long. CDR1 is GTSNPN, CDR2 SVGIG, per germline (reference sequence). The CDR3 loop is CAWRGQGNQPQHF. DNA for the CDR3: TGTGCCTGGAGGGGCCAGGGAAATCAGCCCCAGCATTTT.

A note on this clone: The junction departs from the called germline gene at one end, perhaps through a read error. The chain links TRBV3-1 (or the pseudogene TRBV3-2) to TRBJ1-3; D gene ambiguous. CDR1 is LGHDT and CDR2 is YNNKEL in the germline V gene (reference sequence). The CDR3 length is 14 residues. The CDR3 DNA sequence: TGTGCCAGCAGCCAAGGTAGGGCGAGTCCGGACTGGAATTTT. Protein: CASSQGRASPDWNF.

The chain couples TRBV2 to TRBJ1-2; D gene ambiguous. Deletions cut 6 bases from V and 0 bases from J, with 8 bases between. The germline gives CDR1 SNHLY, CDR2 FYNNEI. CDR3 size: 13 residues. The CDR3 region has the DNA TGTGCCAGCAGGTACGGGTCTAACTATGGCTACACCTTC. This encodes CASRYGSNYGYTF.

V usage is TRBV29-1 and J usage is TRBJ1-4; possibly TRBD1 for D (5 bases). Germline V gives CDR1 SQVTM, CDR2 ANQGSEA. Between the trimmed V and J ends, which lost 7 bases and 8 bases, there was a span of 20 bases. The CDR3 is 14 residues long. The chain's CDR3 is CSAGRGQTGEKLFF. CDR3 in DNA: TGCAGCGCCGGGAGGGGCCAGACGGGGGAAAAACTGTTTTTT.

V is TRBV30 and J is TRBJ2-1, with TRBD2 as a possible D gene (6 bases). The CDR3 loop spans 14 amino acids. The germline gives CDR1 GTSNPN, CDR2 SVGIG (reference sequence). V was trimmed by 6 bases and J by 4 bases, leaving 16 bases between them. DNA of the CDR3: TGTGCCTGTAAAAGGGCGGGGAATTACAATGAGCAGTTCTTC. Amino acids: CACKRAGNYNEQFF.

The genes are TRBV6-5 and TRBJ2-2; the D gene is possibly TRBD1 (6 bases). Trimming cost V 6 bases and J 4 bases, with 15 bases left between them. From germline, CDR1 is MNHEY and CDR2 SVGAGI. The CDR3 is made up of 15 amino acids. Written as DNA, the CDR3 is TGTGCCAGCAGAGACCGGGCCAGGGGCACCGGGGAGCTGTTTTTT. It is translated as CASRDRARGTGELFF.

In its sample, this clone was seen a few times. The rearrangement joins TRBV30 to TRBJ2-7, with unresolved D. The CDR3 is made up of 12 amino acids. CDR1 is GTSNPN, CDR2 SVGIG, per germline (reference sequence). V lost 0 bases and J 4 bases, leaving 7 bases between the germline ends. The CDR3 DNA sequence: TGTGCCTGGAGTGTACAGAGTTACGAGCAGTACTTC. Translating gives CAWSVQSYEQYF.

The V gene is TRBV6-5, the J gene TRBJ2-7; TRBD2 matches at 9 bases. This CDR3 is 14 amino acids long. Germline CDR1 and CDR2: MNHEY and SVGAGI. The V and J ends lost 6 bases and 3 bases, in that order; junction bases with no gene match: 6. The CDR3 sequence is CASRFSGGGYEQYF. In nucleotides, the CDR3 is TGTGCCAGCAGGTTTAGCGGGGGTGGCTACGAGCAGTACTTC.

This chain connects TRBV11-3 to TRBJ1-4; D is unresolved. CDR1 and CDR2 (germline): SGHNT, YENEEA. V dropped 8 bases and J dropped 2 bases, with 6 bases sitting between them. This CDR3 has 12 residues. DNA for the CDR3: TGTGCCAGCGGGCACACTAATGAAAAACTGTTTTTT. It codes for CASGHTNEKLFF.

The chain links TRBV6-1 to TRBJ2-1; TRBD1 agrees at 8 bases. J was trimmed by 6 bases and V by 0 bases; bases with no gene match: 7. The germline gives CDR1 MNHNS, CDR2 SASEGT. CDR3 length: 16 amino acids. The CDR3 is CASSEARTGLRNEQFF. Here the CDR3 DNA reads TGTGCCAGCAGTGAAGCGCGGACAGGGCTCCGCAATGAGCAGTTCTTC.

The rearrangement links TRBV5-1 to TRBJ1-6, with 9 bases aligning to TRBD1. The trim removed 0 bases at V and 8 bases at J, leaving 9 bases unmatched. CDR3 length: 17 amino acids. Germline assignment: CDR1 SGHRS and CDR2 YFSETQ. DNA for the CDR3: TGCGCCAGCAGCTTGGTTGGACAGGGGAAGGGGGATTCACCCCTCCACTTT. Protein: CASSLVGQGKGDSPLHF.

The chain links TRBV5-1 to TRBJ2-7; 10 bases agree with TRBD1. V gave up 0 bases and J gave up 2 bases; unmatched junction bases: 5. Per germline, CDR1 SGHRS and CDR2 YFSETQ. There are 16 residues in the CDR3. CDR3 DNA: TGCGCCAGCAGCTTGGCTATGGGACAGGGGACCTACGAGCAGTACTTC. Encoded protein: CASSLAMGQGTYEQYF.

The V and J genes are TRBV30 and TRBJ2-3, with D tentatively TRBD1 (6 bases). Germline V gene lookup returns CDR1 GTSNPN and CDR2 SVGIG (reference sequence). Trimming removed 4 bases at V and 0 bases at J, with 11 bases between. CDR3 length: 14 residues. DNA for the CDR3: TGTGCCTGGAACCTCAGGGGTAGCACAGATACGCAGTATTTT. This translates into CAWNLRGSTDTQYF.

This chain links TRBV24-1 with TRBJ2-1; the D gene is possibly TRBD1 (6 bases). The CDR3 sequence is 15 residues long. V lost 7 bases and J lost 6, with 18 bases in between. Per germline, CDR1 KGHDR and CDR2 SFDVKD. In DNA, the CDR3 is TGTGCCACCAGCCTCGCAGGGGCCCGGGCCAATGAGCAGTTCTTC. Its protein is CATSLAGARANEQFF.

V gene TRBV7-9 combines with J gene TRBJ2-7; 9 bases fit TRBD1. Germline V gene sequence: CDR1 SEHNR, CDR2 FQNEAQ (reference sequence). Trimming took 0 bases from V and 3 from J; bases not matched to a gene: 3. The CDR3 contains 15 residues. The CDR3 region is CASSLARQGDYEQYF. The CDR3 region has the DNA TGTGCCAGCAGCTTAGCGAGACAGGGGGACTACGAGCAGTACTTC. Variable domain in full (rest from reference TRBV7-9 and TRBJ2-7): DTGVSQNPRHKITKRGQNVTFRCDPISEHNRLYWYRQTLGQGPEFLTYFQNEAQLEKSRLLSDRFSAERPKGSFSTLEIQRTEQGDSAMYLCASSLARQGDYEQYFGPGTRLTVT.